A single sample is the source of the 30 T cell receptor beta chains below, sequenced in a study of cytomegalovirus exposure and HLA in healthy donors. The PCR used 60 Vbeta and 13 Jbeta primers. Sequencing used immunoSEQ multiplex PCR; TCRdb keeps in-frame clones, though not all of them. The sample contains some 160,000 clones, nearly 80% of which appear only once. What was sequenced was PBMCs. Source of these receptors: a woman in her twenties or thirties in good health and CMV-seronegative.

The V gene is TRBV18, the J gene TRBJ1-6; D perhaps matches TRBD1 (6 bases). CDR3 length: 14 residues. Germline V CDR1 and CDR2: KGHSH, LQKENI. Trimming removed 3 bases at V and 7 bases at J, with 10 bases between. DNA for the CDR3: TGTGCCAGCTCACCTACACAGGGAAATTCACCCCTCCACTTT. As protein: CASSPTQGNSPLHF.

On this clone: The junction differs from germline at one of its ends, possibly a read error. J is TRBJ2-5 and V is TRBV4-2; the D gene is possibly TRBD1 (6 bases). The CDR3 runs 16 residues. Germline V CDR1 and CDR2: LGHNA, YNFKEQ. The CDR3 DNA follows: TGTGCCAGCAGCCGAGCCGGGACACTCCACCAGGAGACCCAGTACTTC. This translates into CASSRAGTLHQETQYF.

The chain uses TRBV6-5 and TRBJ1-1; TRBD1 is a possible D gene (5 bases). The CDR3 extends over 16 amino acids. Germline V gene lookup returns CDR1 MNHEY and CDR2 SVGAGI. Trimming cost V 4 bases and J 4 bases, with 19 bases left between them. CDR3 in amino acids: CASSWGGLTGGTEAFF. CDR3 bases: TGTGCCAGCAGTTGGGGAGGACTCACGGGGGGCACTGAAGCTTTCTTT.

This clone was counted a few times. This sequence joins TRBV19 and TRBJ1-4; 7 bases align to TRBD1. The trim removed 6 bases at V and 7 bases at J, leaving 11 bases unmatched. Per germline, CDR1 LNHDA and CDR2 SQIVND (reference sequence). This CDR3 has 15 amino acids. CDR3 amino acids: CASSVPTGSREKLFF. The CDR3 DNA reads as TGTGCCAGTAGCGTACCGACAGGGAGTCGTGAAAAACTGTTTTTT.

The chain couples TRBV5-5 to TRBJ1-3, with D possibly being TRBD1 (6 bases). The V gene's germline CDR1 is SGHKS and CDR2 YYEKEE (reference sequence). Trimming removed 0 bases at V and 1 base at J, with 11 bases between. The CDR3 extends over 16 amino acids. This CDR3 reads CASSLARGISGNTIYF. CDR3 sequence (DNA): TGTGCCAGCAGCTTGGCCAGGGGAATATCTGGAAACACCATATATTTT.

V gene TRBV5-1 combines with J gene TRBJ1-3, with a tentative D call TRBD1 (5 bases). The CDR3 loop spans 16 amino acids. The V end lost 5 bases, the J end lost 0 bases, and 15 bases lay between the germline ends. Germline CDR1 is SGHRS and CDR2 is YFSETQ. CDR3 sequence (DNA): TGCGCCAGCAGGTGGGGCTTAGAGAGCTCTGGAAACACCATATATTTT. It codes for CASRWGLESSGNTIYF.

The chain employs TRBV19 and TRBJ1-5, with 8 bases matching TRBD1. Germline trimming cut 7 bases from V and 0 bases from J; bases unmatched to any gene: 11. This CDR3 comprises 17 residues. Germline values: CDR1 LNHDA, CDR2 SQIVND (reference sequence). CDR3 sequence (DNA): TGTGCCAGTAAGTCGGGACAGGCCCCTTATAGCAATCAGCCCCAGCATTTT. Its protein product is CASKSGQAPYSNQPQHF.

The chain joins TRBV5-5 to TRBJ1-6; the D gene is possibly TRBD1 (6 bases). V dropped 4 bases and J dropped 5 bases, with 22 bases sitting between them. There are 18 residues in the CDR3. Germline values: CDR1 SGHKS, CDR2 YYEKEE (reference sequence). CDR3 nucleotides: TGTGCCAGCAGCCCGCCAGGGGCCTCGGGACGGAATAATTCACCCCTCCACTTT. This translates into CASSPPGASGRNNSPLHF.

The CDR3 is CASSLAGTRETQYF. CDR3 nucleotide sequence: TGTGCCAGCAGCTTAGCCGGGACTCGGGAGACCCAGTACTTC. V and J are TRBV7-2 and TRBJ2-5; TRBD2 might be the D (6 bases). This CDR3 region has 14 residues. Germline CDR1 is SGHTA and CDR2 is FQGNSA. Between the trimmed V and J ends, which lost 0 bases and 5 bases, there was a span of 10 bases.

The rearrangement joins TRBV30 to TRBJ1-4, with 9 bases lining up with TRBD1. CDR3 length: 16 amino acids. The V gene's germline CDR1 is GTSNPN and CDR2 SVGIG (reference sequence). J lost 6 bases, V lost 2 bases, and 10 bases had no gene match. The CDR3 loop is CAWSPGPQGAYEKLFF. The CDR3 DNA is TGTGCCTGGAGTCCTGGACCACAGGGGGCCTATGAAAAACTGTTTTTT. Looking up the rest from reference TRBV30 and TRBJ1-4 gives the full variable domain: SQTIHQWPATLVQPVGSPLSLECTVEGTSNPNLYWYRQAAGRGLQLLFYSVGIGQISSEVPQNLSASRPQDRQFILSSKKLLLSDSGFYLCAWSPGPQGAYEKLFFGSGTQLSVL.

This chain connects TRBV6-1 to TRBJ2-2, with 7 bases matching TRBD1. The CDR3 extends over 14 amino acids. V trimming: 6 bases; J trimming: 2 bases; junction bases outside the gene matches: 3. Per the germline V gene, CDR1 is MNHNS and CDR2 is SASEGT. CDR3 DNA: TGTGCCAGCAGGGGACAGACAAACACCGGGGAGCTGTTTTTT. It translates to CASRGQTNTGELFF.

The chain links TRBV6-5 to TRBJ1-6; possible D gene TRBD1, 6 bases. The CDR3 extends over 14 amino acids. The V gene lost 4 bases and the J gene lost 8 bases, with 12 bases spanning the gap. The germline V gene encodes CDR1 MNHEY and CDR2 SVGAGI. The CDR3 sequence: CASSWTAPDSPLHF. For the CDR3, the DNA is TGTGCCAGCAGTTGGACAGCCCCCGATTCACCCCTCCACTTT.

The V gene is TRBV2, the J gene TRBJ2-5; 7 positions agree with TRBD1. Looked up from germline, CDR1 is SNHLY and CDR2 is FYNNEI. The CDR3 totals 17 residues. The V gene end was trimmed by 4 bases and the J gene end by 1 base; junction bases not matched to a gene: 12. As DNA, the CDR3 is TGTGCCAGCAGTGGACGTCTTGGGACAGTGGCCCAAGAGACCCAGTACTTC. Its protein product is CASSGRLGTVAQETQYF.

The chain uses TRBV6-5 and TRBJ1-1, with unresolved D. V gave up 10 bases and J gave up 6 bases, with 12 bases separating them. The germline V gene encodes CDR1 MNHEY and CDR2 SVGAGI. The CDR3 is 11 residues long. CDR3 residues: CATGGGPEAFF. In DNA form, the CDR3 reads TGTGCCACCGGTGGAGGCCCTGAAGCTTTCTTT.

This chain uses TRBV7-8 with TRBJ1-2; 7 nucleotides align to TRBD1. Trimming cost V 2 bases and J 9 bases; bases outside gene matches: 21. The CDR3 is made up of 18 amino acids. Germline V gene lookup returns CDR1 SGHVS and CDR2 FQNEAQ. CDR3 DNA sequence: TGTGCCAGCAGCTTATCTATAGACGTGGTGACAGGGAATAGGAGCTACACCTTC. It codes for CASSLSIDVVTGNRSYTF.

The V and J genes are TRBV6-5 and TRBJ2-7, with TRBD1 matching 7 bases. The CDR3 contains 14 residues. Germline CDR1 reads MNHEY; CDR2 reads SVGAGI. V lost 6 bases, J lost 0 bases, and 5 bases stayed unmatched. DNA for the CDR3: TGTGCCAGCAGGACCCGACAGGGCTCCTACGAGCAGTACTTC. Translated, it gives CASRTRQGSYEQYF.

The rearrangement links TRBV5-6 to TRBJ2-7; 8 bases fit TRBD2. CDR3 size: 18 residues. Trimming cost V 4 bases and J 2 bases; bases outside gene matches: 17. Germline V gives CDR1 SGHDT, CDR2 YYEEEE. CDR3 bases: TGTGCCAGCAGCCCCGTTGGTGGGCGGGGGGTCCTTACCTACGAGCAGTACTTC. It specifies CASSPVGGRGVLTYEQYF.

V is TRBV19 and J is TRBJ1-4; D remains unclear. This CDR3 comprises 13 residues. Trimming took off 8 bases at V and 12 bases at J, with 19 bases between the two ends. The V gene's germline CDR1 is LNHDA and CDR2 SQIVND (reference sequence). Here the CDR3 DNA reads TGTGCCAGTGGGGAGGTGACCCGATGGGAACTGTTTTTT. Translating gives CASGEVTRWELFF.

This chain links TRBV5-1 with TRBJ2-2; unclear D gene. Germline CDR1 is SGHRS and CDR2 is YFSETQ. The V gene lost 0 bases and the J gene lost 4 bases, with 10 bases spanning the gap. This CDR3 has 15 amino acids. The CDR3 sequence: CASSLAVAGTGELFF. In DNA, the CDR3 is TGCGCCAGCAGCTTGGCCGTGGCAGGCACCGGGGAGCTGTTTTTT.

The chain carries TRBV5-1 and TRBJ2-1; TRBD2 matches 15 bases. J was trimmed by 6 bases and V by 4 bases; bases with no gene match: 5. Germline V lookup: CDR1 SGHRS, CDR2 YFSETQ. The length of the CDR3 is 16 residues. The DNA for the CDR3 is TGCGCCAGCAGCCCCGGGACTAGCGGGGGGCTCAATGAGCAGTTCTTC. It yields the protein CASSPGTSGGLNEQFF.

V is TRBV5-1 and J is TRBJ2-7, with 7 bases identical to TRBD1. The CDR3 is made up of 13 amino acids. With 2 bases clipped from V and 5 bases from J, the junction kept 4 bases outside the gene matches. Germline V gene lookup returns CDR1 SGHRS and CDR2 YFSETQ. The CDR3 DNA reads TGCGCCAGCAGCTTACAGGGGTGGGACGAGCAGTACTTC. The encoded protein is CASSLQGWDEQYF.

The rearrangement links TRBV12-5 to TRBJ2-5, with 7 bases aligning to TRBD2. The CDR3 is made up of 16 amino acids. V gave up 2 bases and J gave up 5 bases; unmatched junction bases: 11. The germline CDR1 and CDR2 sequences are LGHNT and FRNRAP. In DNA, the CDR3 is TGTGCTAGTGGTTTGACCACGGAGCGGGGAATTGAGACCCAGTACTTC. As protein: CASGLTTERGIETQYF.

The chain joins TRBV27 to TRBJ1-6; D not certain. Germline CDR1 is MNHEY and CDR2 is SMNVEV (reference sequence). The CDR3 is 14 residues long. The germline V and J ends were trimmed by 2 bases and 2 bases, with 4 bases remaining between them. CDR3 residues: CASSLSAYNSPLHF. The CDR3 DNA reads TGTGCCAGCAGTTTAAGCGCCTATAATTCACCCCTCCACTTT.

This clone was observed once. The rearrangement joins TRBV4-1 to TRBJ2-7; a possible D gene is TRBD2 (5 bases). V gave up 0 bases and J gave up 5 bases, with 17 bases separating them. The CDR3 consists of 16 residues. CDR1 and CDR2 from the germline V gene are MGHRA and YSYEKL. The CDR3 sequence: CASSQDNSRLRDEQYF. For the CDR3, the DNA is TGCGCCAGCAGCCAAGATAATAGCCGCCTGCGGGACGAGCAGTACTTC.

The rearrangement links TRBV4-1 to TRBJ2-7; 7 bases fit TRBD1. The germline gives CDR1 MGHRA, CDR2 YSYEKL. This CDR3 region has 18 residues. V gave up 8 bases and J gave up 1 base; unmatched junction bases: 20. The CDR3 DNA is TGCGCCAGCTCCACAAGAAGTACAGGGGAGTTGGGTTCCTACGAGCAGTACTTC. It codes for CASSTRSTGELGSYEQYF.

The rearrangement joins TRBV28 to TRBJ1-6, with D maybe TRBD1 (5 bases). Germline loops: CDR1 MDHEN, CDR2 SYDVKM. V lost 6 bases, J lost 7 bases, and 10 bases lay in between. The CDR3 sequence is 13 residues long. Written as DNA, the CDR3 is TGTGCCAGCAGCCTTGGGGGGAATTCACCCCTCCACTTT. Encoded protein: CASSLGGNSPLHF.

CDR3 bases: TGCGCCAGCAGCTTAGGACAGGGGTGGGATGAGCAGTTCTTC. It specifies CASSLGQGWDEQFF. This rearrangement joins TRBV5-1 to TRBJ2-1; 9 nucleotides agree with TRBD1. The germline V gene has CDR1 SGHRS and CDR2 YFSETQ. V trimming: 2 bases; J trimming: 8 bases; junction bases outside the gene matches: 5. This CDR3 region has 14 residues.

DNA for the CDR3: TGTGCCAGCAGTCGGCAGGGCCAGGATCAGCCCCAGCATTTT. Residues: CASSRQGQDQPQHF. V and J are TRBV6-5 and TRBJ1-5; a weak D match, TRBD1 (5 bases). The CDR3 is 14 residues long. Germline V gives CDR1 MNHEY, CDR2 SVGAGI. Trimming pared 5 bases from V and 5 bases from J, leaving 13 bases between.

The chain links TRBV27 to TRBJ2-7; TRBD1 matches at 7 bases. This CDR3 is 12 amino acids long. Losses at the gene ends were 6 bases for V and 6 bases for J; bases not matched to a gene: 5. CDR1 MNHEY and CDR2 SMNVEV come from the germline V gene (reference sequence). The CDR3 DNA is TGTGCCAGCAGACCAGGGGGTGGCGAGCAGTACTTC. It is translated as CASRPGGGEQYF.

The J gene is TRBJ2-7, the V gene TRBV6-1, with D possibly being TRBD1 (6 bases). The CDR3 spans 13 residues. Trimming took off 5 bases at V and 3 bases at J, with 11 bases between the two ends. Per the germline V gene, CDR1 is MNHNS and CDR2 is SASEGT. For the CDR3, the DNA is TGTGCCAGCAGTTGGACAGCGAACTACGAGCAGTACTTC. Its translation: CASSWTANYEQYF.